This record concerns one T cell receptor beta chain sequence. What it recognizes is unknown. The V gene's germline CDR1 is SEHNR and CDR2 FQNEAQ (reference sequence). The CDR3 runs to 15 residues. J was trimmed by 4 bases and V by 5 bases; bases with no gene match: 10. Libraries were prepared by immunoSEQ multiplex PCR; TCRdb keeps only in-frame clonotypes and omits some of them. The sample has about 200,000 clones, around 80% seen once. This sample was taken from a study of cytomegalovirus exposure and HLA in healthy donors. Study-level results: A list of 150 to 200 TCR beta chains associated with cytomegalovirus was given.

The clonotype originates from a young woman in good health and CMV-seropositive. The specimen was PBMCs. This chain links TRBV7-9 with TRBJ2-7, with 8 bases lining up with TRBD2. The CDR3 DNA reads as TGTGCCAGCAGCCCCCGGGAGGGAGGCATATACGAGCAGTACTTC. Residues: CASSPREGGIYEQYF.